The source of this T cell receptor (beta chain) is a study of cytotoxic CD8 clonotypes in ibrutinib-treated CLL. Remarks on this clone: Its antigen is unidentified.

The germline V gene has CDR1 MNHEY and CDR2 SMNVEV (reference sequence). The ends were cut back, 2 bases at V and 5 bases at J, with 9 bases in the middle. This CDR3 is built from 14 residues. Produced via immunoSEQ multiplex PCR; TCRdb's table is partial and in-frame only. The sample carries about 25,000 clones, approximately 85% recorded once. Findings and caveats of the study: Ibrutinib response saw clonality rise, and progression saw it return toward baseline.

The rearrangement joins TRBV27 to TRBJ2-2; no definite D call. The material sequenced was PBMCs, taken after 24 months of ibrutinib treatment. This clonotype was sampled from a human donor with chronic lymphocytic leukemia. CDR3 sequence: CASSLGFFTGELFF. As DNA, the CDR3 is TGTGCCAGCAGTTTAGGATTTTTTACCGGGGAGCTGTTTTTT.